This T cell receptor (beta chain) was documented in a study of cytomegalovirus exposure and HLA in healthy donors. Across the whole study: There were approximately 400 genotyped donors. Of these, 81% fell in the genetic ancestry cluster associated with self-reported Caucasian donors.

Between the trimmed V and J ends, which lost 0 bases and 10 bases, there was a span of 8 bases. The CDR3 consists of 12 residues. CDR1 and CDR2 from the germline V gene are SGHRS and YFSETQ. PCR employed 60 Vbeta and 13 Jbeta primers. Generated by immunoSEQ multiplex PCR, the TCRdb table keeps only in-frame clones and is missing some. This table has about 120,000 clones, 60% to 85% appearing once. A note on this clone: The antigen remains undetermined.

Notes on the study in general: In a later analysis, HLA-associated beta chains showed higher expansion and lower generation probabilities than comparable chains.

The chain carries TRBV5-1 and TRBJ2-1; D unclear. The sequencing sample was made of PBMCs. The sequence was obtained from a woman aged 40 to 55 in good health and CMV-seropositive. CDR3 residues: CASSLALTEQFF. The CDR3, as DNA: TGCGCCAGCAGCTTGGCCTTAACAGAGCAGTTCTTC.